The sequence of this T cell receptor beta chain was determined in a study of cytomegalovirus exposure and HLA in healthy donors. Points from the study as a whole: The authors later found HLA-associated TCR beta chains more clonally expanded than equally common others.

About this clone: Its antigen is still unknown.

V dropped 0 bases and J dropped 4 bases, with 7 bases sitting between them. The CDR3 is 13 amino acids. CDR1 and CDR2 (germline): SGHRS, YFSETQ. PCR primers comprised 60 Vbeta and 13 Jbeta primers. The table came from immunoSEQ multiplex PCR; TCRdb's copy has only in-frame clones and leaves some out. This repertoire shows 100,000 to 150,000 clones, approximately 80% found once; its top ten account for 9.5% to 15%. V and J are TRBV5-1 and TRBJ1-1; maybe TRBD1 (5 bases). Sequencing used PBMCs. This TCR derives from a woman aged 40 to 50 in good health and CMV-seropositive. CDR3 residues: CASSLGGGTEAFF. As DNA, the CDR3 is TGCGCCAGCAGCTTGGGGGGGGGCACTGAAGCTTTCTTT.